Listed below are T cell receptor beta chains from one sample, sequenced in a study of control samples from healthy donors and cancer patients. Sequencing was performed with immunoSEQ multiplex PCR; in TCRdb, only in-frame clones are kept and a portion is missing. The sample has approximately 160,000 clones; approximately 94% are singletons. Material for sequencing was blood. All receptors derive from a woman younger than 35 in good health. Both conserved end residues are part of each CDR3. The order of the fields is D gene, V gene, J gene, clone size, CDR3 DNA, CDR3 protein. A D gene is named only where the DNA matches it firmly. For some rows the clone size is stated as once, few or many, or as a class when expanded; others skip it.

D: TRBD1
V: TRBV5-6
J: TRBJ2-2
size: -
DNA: TGTGCCAGCGGACAGGGCTTTAACACCGGGGAGCTGTTTTTT
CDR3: CASGQGFNTGELFF

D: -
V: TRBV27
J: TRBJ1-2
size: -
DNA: TGTGCCAGCAGTCCGGCCAGTCGGGATGGCTACACCTTC
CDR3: CASSPASRDGYTF

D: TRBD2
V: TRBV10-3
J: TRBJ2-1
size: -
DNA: TGTGCCATCAGTAGTCCAGCGGGAATTTCCTACAATGAGCAGTTCTTC
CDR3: CAISSPAGISYNEQFF

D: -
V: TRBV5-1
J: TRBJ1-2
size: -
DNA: TGCGCCAGCAGCCCGGGGGTTAACTATGGCTACACCTTC
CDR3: CASSPGVNYGYTF

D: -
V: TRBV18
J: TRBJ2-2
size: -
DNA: TGTGCCAGCTCGCCTCTAGAGGCGCGAAACACCGGGGAGCTGTTTTTT
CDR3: CASSPLEARNTGELFF

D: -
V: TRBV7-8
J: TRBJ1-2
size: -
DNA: TGTGCCAGCAGCCCGACGGGGTCTAACTATGGCTACACCTTC
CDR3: CASSPTGSNYGYTF

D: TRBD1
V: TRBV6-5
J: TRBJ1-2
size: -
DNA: TGTGCCAGCCGGCGGGACAGGGGAAACTATGGCTACACCTTC
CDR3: CASRRDRGNYGYTF

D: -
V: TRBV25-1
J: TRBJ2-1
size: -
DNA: TGTGCCAGCCAACCTTGGAGGGTCCATGGTGAGGATGAGCAGTTCTTC
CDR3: CASQPWRVHGEDEQFF

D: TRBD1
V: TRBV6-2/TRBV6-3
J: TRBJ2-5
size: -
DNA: TGTGCCAGCAGTTTAGGGGACAGGGCCACACAAGAGACCCAGTACTTC
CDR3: CASSLGDRATQETQYF

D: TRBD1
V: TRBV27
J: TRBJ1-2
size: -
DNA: TGTGCCAGCAGCCCGAGGGGGACAGGGGACTATGGCTACACCTTC
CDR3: CASSPRGTGDYGYTF

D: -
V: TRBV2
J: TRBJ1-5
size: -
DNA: TGTGCCAGCACGCAGGAGGGCCGTCAGCCCCAGCATTTT
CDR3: CASTQEGRQPQHF

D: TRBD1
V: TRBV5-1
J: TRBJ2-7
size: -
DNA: TGCGCCAGCAGCTTGGCCTGGGACAGGGTATCCTACGAGCAGTACTTC
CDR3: CASSLAWDRVSYEQYF

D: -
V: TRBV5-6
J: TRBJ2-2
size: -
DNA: TGTGCCAGCAGCAGGGGACGATCCGGGGAGCTGTTTTTT
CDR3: CASSRGRSGELFF

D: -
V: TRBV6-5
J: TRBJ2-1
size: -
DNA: TGTGCCAGCAGTTGGGGAGTGGCTGGAGCGCAGTTCTTC
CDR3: CASSWGVAGAQFF

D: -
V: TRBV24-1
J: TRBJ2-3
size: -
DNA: TGTGCCACCAGGGGACCAACAGTCACAGATACGCAGTATTTT
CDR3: CATRGPTVTDTQYF

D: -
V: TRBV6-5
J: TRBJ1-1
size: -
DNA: TGTGCCAGCAAACTCGAGGGCCTCGGCACTGAAGCTTTCTTT
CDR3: CASKLEGLGTEAFF

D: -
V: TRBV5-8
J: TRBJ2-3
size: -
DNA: TGTGCCAGCAGCGGCAGCAGGGTCACAGATACGCAGTATTTT
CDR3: CASSGSRVTDTQYF

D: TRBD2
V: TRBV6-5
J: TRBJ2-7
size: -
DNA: TGTGCCAGCAGTTACTATCGGGCTAGCGGACTTTATGAGCAGTACTTC
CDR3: CASSYYRASGLYEQYF

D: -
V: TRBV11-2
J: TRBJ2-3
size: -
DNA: TGTGCCAGCAGCTTATACAGCACAGATACGCAGTATTTT
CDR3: CASSLYSTDTQYF

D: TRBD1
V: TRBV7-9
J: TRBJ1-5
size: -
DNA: TGTGCCAGCAGCTTAAATTCCGGGACAGCCCAGCATTTT
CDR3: CASSLNSGTAQHF

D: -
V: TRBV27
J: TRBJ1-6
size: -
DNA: TGTGCCAGCAGTTTACTTTCTCATTCACCCCTCCACTTT
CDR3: CASSLLSHSPLHF

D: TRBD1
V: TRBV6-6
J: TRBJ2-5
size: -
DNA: TGTGCCAGCCTTGGACAGGGTAAAGAGACCCAGTACTTC
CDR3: CASLGQGKETQYF

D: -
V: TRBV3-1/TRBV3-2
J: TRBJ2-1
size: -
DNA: TGTGCCAGCAGCCAAGAACGTAGAAAGCAGTTCTTC
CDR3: CASSQERRKQFF

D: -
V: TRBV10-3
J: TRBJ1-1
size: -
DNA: TGTGCCATCAGTGGACAGTCGAACACTGAAGCTTTCTTT
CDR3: CAISGQSNTEAFF

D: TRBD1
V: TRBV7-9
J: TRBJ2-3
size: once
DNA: TGTGCCAGCAGCTGGGACAGGGCTGCGGGTTCCAGCACAGATACGCAGTATTTT
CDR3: CASSWDRAAGSSTDTQYF

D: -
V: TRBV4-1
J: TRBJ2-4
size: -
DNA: TGCGCCAGCAGCCAGAGGGCCTTAGCCAAAAACATTCAGTACTTC
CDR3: CASSQRALAKNIQYF

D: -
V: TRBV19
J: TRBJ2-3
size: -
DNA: TGTGCCAGTAAAAACGAGCGGGCCACAGATACGCAGTATTTT
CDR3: CASKNERATDTQYF

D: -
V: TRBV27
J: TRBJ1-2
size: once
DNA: TGTGCCAGCAGTTTGGCGGGGGGTGGCTACACCTTC
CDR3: CASSLAGGGYTF

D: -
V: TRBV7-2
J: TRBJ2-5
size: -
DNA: TGTGCCAGCAGCTTAACCCCCGGCCCGAGGGAGACCCAGTACTTC
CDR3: CASSLTPGPRETQYF

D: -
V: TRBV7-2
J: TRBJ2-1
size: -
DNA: TGTGCCAGCAGCTTAGACTTCAGGGGTCTAAGGGATGAGCAGTTCTTC
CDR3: CASSLDFRGLRDEQFF

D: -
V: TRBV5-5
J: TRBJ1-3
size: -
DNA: TGTGCCAGCAGCTTAGGGCAGTTTGACAGAAACACCATATATTTT
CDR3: CASSLGQFDRNTIYF

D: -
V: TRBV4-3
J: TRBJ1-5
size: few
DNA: TGCGCCAGCAGCCAGAGGCCCTATCAGCCCCAGCATTTT
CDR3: CASSQRPYQPQHF

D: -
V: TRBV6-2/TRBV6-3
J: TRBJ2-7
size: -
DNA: TGTGCCAGCATCCCCGACGGGGGCCACCTTTACGAGCAGTACTTC
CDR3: CASIPDGGHLYEQYF

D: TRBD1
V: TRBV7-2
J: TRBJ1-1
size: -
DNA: TGTGCCAGCAGCGCAGGGGGGATCCCTGAAGCTTTCTTT
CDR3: CASSAGGIPEAFF

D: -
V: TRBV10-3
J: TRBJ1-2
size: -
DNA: TGTGCCATCAGTGAGCAGGGTGGCTACACCTTC
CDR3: CAISEQGGYTF

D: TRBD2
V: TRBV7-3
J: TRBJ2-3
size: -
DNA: TGTGCCAGCAGCCCGATAGCGGGGAGCACAGATACGCAGTATTTT
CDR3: CASSPIAGSTDTQYF

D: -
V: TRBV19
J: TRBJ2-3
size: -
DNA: TGTGCCAGTACCTCACTCCTCGGGGGGCCAGGTACGCAGTATTTT
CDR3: CASTSLLGGPGTQYF

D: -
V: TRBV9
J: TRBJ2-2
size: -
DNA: TGTGCCAGCAGCCCCAAGGCCCGGGTCACCGGGGAGCTGTTTTTT
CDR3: CASSPKARVTGELFF

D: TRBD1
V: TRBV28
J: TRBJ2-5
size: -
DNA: TGTGCCAGCAGTTTACGGACAGGGTCAGGGGCCCAGTACTTC
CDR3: CASSLRTGSGAQYF

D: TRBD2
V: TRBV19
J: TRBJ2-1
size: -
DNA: TGTGCCAGTAGCCGACTAGCGGGAGAGTTAAATGAGCAGTTCTTC
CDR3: CASSRLAGELNEQFF

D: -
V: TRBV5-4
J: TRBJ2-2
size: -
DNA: TGTGCCAGCAGCTTACCCGGGGCCACCGGGGAGCTGTTTTTT
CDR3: CASSLPGATGELFF

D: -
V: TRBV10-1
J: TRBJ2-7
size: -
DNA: TGCGCCAGCAGTGAAGGACAGTTCAGCGAGCAGTACTTC
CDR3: CASSEGQFSEQYF

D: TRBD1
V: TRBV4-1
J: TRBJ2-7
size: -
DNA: TGCGCCAGCAGCCAAGATCGGGTTCGGACAGGGACCCACTACGAGCAGTACTTC
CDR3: CASSQDRVRTGTHYEQYF

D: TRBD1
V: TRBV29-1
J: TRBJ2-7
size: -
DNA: TGCAGCATGCGACAGGGTAGCTACGAGCAGTACTTC
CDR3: CSMRQGSYEQYF

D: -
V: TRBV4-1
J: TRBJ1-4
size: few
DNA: TGCGCCAGCAGCCAAGGTAAACCCTCAAGGGGACTGTTTTTT
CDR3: CASSQGKPSRGLFF

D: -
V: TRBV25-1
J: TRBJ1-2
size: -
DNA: TGTGCCAGCAGTATGGGGCAGGACCACACCTTC
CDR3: CASSMGQDHTF

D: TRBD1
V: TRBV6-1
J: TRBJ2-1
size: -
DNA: TGTGCCAGCAGTGATTCGGCAGGGGGCCGGGGTGAGCAGTTCTTC
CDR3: CASSDSAGGRGEQFF

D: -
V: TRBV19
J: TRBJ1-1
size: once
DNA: TGTGCCAGTACCGAAGACGGATTAGGGCGTGCTTTCTTT
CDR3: CASTEDGLGRAFF

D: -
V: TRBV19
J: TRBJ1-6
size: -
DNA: TGTGCCAGTAGGGAGGAGGGATCTTGGAATTCACCCCTCCACTTT
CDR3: CASREEGSWNSPLHF

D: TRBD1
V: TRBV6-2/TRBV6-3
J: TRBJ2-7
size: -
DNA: TGTGCCAGCAGCCGAACAGGGGGCTCGGGCGAGCAGTACTTC
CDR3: CASSRTGGSGEQYF

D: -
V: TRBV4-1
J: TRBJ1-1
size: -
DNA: TGCGCCAGCAGCCAAGATTGGGGGCCGAACACTGAAGCTTTCTTT
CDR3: CASSQDWGPNTEAFF

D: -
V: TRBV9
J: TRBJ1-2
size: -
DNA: TGTGCCAGCAGCCCCCGGACGACAGCTTCTGGCTACACCTTC
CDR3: CASSPRTTASGYTF

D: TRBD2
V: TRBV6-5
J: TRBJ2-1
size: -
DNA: TGTGCCAGCAGTTACCGGGGGGGACTCGATGAGCAGTTCTTC
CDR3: CASSYRGGLDEQFF

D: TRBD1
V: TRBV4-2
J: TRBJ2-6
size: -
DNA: TGTGCCAGCAGCTCCGGGACAGGGGGCACTGGGGCCAACGTCCTGACTTTC
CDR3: CASSSGTGGTGANVLTF

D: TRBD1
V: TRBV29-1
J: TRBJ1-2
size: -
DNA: TGCAGCGTTGACCCCGCCGGGACAGGGCATGGCTACACCTTC
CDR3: CSVDPAGTGHGYTF

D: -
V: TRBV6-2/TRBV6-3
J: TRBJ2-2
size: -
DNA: TGTGCCAGCAGCCCTAGGGGGGACAGCAACACCGGGGAGCTGCTTTTT
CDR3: CASSPRGDSNTGELLF

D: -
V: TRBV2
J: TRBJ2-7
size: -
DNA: TGTGCCAGCGCGGAAAGTTCCTACGAGCAGTACTTC
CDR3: CASAESSYEQYF

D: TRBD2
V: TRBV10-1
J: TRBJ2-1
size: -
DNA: TGCGCCAGCAGTAACCCGGGACTAGCGGGGTCCAATGAGCAGTTCTTC
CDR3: CASSNPGLAGSNEQFF

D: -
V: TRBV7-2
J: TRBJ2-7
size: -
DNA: TGTGCCAGCGGCTTGGGGGGCCCCTACGAGCAGTACTTC
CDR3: CASGLGGPYEQYF

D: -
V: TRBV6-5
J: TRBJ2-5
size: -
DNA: TGTGCCAGCACACCTAGAATTGGGTGGGAGACCCAGTACTTC
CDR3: CASTPRIGWETQYF